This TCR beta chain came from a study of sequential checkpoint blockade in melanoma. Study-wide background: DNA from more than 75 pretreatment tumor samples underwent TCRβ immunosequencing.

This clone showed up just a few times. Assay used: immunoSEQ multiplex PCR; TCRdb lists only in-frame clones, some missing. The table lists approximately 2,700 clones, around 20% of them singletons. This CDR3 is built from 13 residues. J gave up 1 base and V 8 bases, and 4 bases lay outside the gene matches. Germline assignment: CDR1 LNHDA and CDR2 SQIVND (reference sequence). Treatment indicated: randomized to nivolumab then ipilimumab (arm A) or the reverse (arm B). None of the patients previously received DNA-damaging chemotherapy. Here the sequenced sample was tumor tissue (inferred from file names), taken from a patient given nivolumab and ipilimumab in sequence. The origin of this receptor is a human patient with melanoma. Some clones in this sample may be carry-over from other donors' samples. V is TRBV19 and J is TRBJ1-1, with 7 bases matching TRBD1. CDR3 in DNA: TGTGCCAGTGACAGGGTTCCGAACACTGAAGCTTTCTTT. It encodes CASDRVPNTEAFF.